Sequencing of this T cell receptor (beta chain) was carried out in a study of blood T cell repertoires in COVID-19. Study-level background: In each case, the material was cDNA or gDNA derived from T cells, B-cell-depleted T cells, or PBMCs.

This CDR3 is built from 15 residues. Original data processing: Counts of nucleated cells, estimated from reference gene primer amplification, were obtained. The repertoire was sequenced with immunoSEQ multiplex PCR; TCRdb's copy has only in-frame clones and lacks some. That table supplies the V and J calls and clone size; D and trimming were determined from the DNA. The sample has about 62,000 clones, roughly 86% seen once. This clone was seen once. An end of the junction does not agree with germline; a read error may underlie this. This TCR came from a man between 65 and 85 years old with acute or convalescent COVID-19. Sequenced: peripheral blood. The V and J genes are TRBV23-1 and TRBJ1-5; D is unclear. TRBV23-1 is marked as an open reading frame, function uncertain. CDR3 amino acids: CASSPPESSNRPQHF. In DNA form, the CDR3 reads TGCGCCAGCAGCCCGCCGGAGTCTAGCAATCGGCCCCAGCATTTT.